The next 4 T cell receptor beta chains were all read from a single sample in a study of technical replicates of blood from several donors. Profiling relied on immunoSEQ multiplex PCR, and the TCRdb table lists in-frame clones only, not all of them. The table includes fewer than 85,000 clones, 94% detected once. Input material: T cells isolated from PBMCs. The source is a human donor in good health.

The chain uses TRBV11-1 and TRBJ2-7; TRBD1 matches at 10 bases. V was pared by 4 bases and J by 5 bases, with 14 bases of the junction left unmatched. Per germline, CDR1 SGHAT and CDR2 FQDESV (reference sequence). The CDR3 is made up of 17 amino acids. The DNA for the CDR3 is TGTGCCAGCAGCTCAAACCGGGACAGGGGTTATAGGCACGAGCAGTACTTC. It yields the protein CASSSNRDRGYRHEQYF. The full variable domain, completed using reference TRBV11-1 and TRBJ2-7, is EAEVAQSPRYKITEKSQAVAFWCDPISGHATLYWYRQILGQGPELLVQFQDESVVDDSQLPKDRFSAERLKGVDSTLKIQPAELGDSAMYLCASSSNRDRGYRHEQYFGPGTRLTVT.

The chain combines TRBV7-6 with TRBJ1-1; D gene unclear. This CDR3 has 14 amino acids. The germline gives CDR1 SGHVS, CDR2 FNYEAQ. Trimming shortened V by 1 base and J by 0 bases, and 6 bases separated the two germline ends. CDR3 region: CASSLEGVNTEAFF. CDR3 sequence (DNA): TGTGCCAGCAGCTTAGAAGGAGTGAACACTGAAGCTTTCTTT.

V is TRBV18 and J is TRBJ2-1; the match to TRBD2 covers 11 bases. Germline V gives CDR1 KGHSH, CDR2 LQKENI. J lost 6 bases, V lost 4 bases, and 5 bases had no gene match. The length of the CDR3 is 15 residues. The CDR3 DNA reads TGTGCCAGCTCACTTAGCGGGGGGGCCGCCAATGAGCAGTTCTTC. It codes for CASSLSGGAANEQFF.

About this clone itself: In this CDR3 the conserved last residue, phenylalanine or tryptophan, is missing, so a read error is likely. No DNA is shown, since the ends of the CDR3 on it are uncertain; the CDR3 is the one TCRdb lists. The gene calls are TRBV20-1 and TRBJ1-4. Germline lookup yields CDR1 DFQATT and CDR2 SNEGSKA (reference sequence). The length of the CDR3 is 11 amino acids, counting both ends. Here the CDR3 reads CSARGGGRLRL.